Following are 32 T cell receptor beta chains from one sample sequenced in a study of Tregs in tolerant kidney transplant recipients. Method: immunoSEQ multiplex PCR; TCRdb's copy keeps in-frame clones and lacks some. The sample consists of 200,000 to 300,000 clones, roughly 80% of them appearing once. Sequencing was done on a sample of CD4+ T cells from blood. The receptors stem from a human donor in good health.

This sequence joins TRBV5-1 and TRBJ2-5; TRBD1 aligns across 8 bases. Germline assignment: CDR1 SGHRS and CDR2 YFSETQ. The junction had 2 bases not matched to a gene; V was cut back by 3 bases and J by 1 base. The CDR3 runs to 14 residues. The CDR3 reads CASSSQGAQETQYF. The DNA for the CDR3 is TGCGCCAGCAGCTCCCAGGGGGCCCAAGAGACCCAGTACTTC.

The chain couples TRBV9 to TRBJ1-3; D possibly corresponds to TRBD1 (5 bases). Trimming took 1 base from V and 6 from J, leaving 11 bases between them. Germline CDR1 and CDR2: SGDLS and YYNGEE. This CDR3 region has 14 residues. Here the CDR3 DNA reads TGTGCCAGCAGCGTACGGGGCCTAGAAAACACCATATATTTT. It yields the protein CASSVRGLENTIYF.

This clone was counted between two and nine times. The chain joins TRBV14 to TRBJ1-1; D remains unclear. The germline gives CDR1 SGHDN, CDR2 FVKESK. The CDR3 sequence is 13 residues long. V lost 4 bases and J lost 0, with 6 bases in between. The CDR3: CASSRFVNTEAFF. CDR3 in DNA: TGTGCCAGCAGCCGCTTCGTGAACACTGAAGCTTTCTTT.

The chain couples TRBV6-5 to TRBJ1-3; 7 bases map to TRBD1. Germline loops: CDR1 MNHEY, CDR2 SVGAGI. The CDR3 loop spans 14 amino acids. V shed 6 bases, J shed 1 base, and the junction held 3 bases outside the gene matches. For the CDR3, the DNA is TGTGCCAGCAGACCGACAGGGTCTGGAAACACCATATATTTT. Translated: CASRPTGSGNTIYF.

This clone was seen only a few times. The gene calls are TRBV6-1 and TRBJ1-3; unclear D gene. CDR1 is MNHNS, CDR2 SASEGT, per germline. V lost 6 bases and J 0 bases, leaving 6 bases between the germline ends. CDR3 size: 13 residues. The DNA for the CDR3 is TGTGCCAGCAGGCTGAGCTCTGGAAACACCATATATTTT. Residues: CASRLSSGNTIYF.

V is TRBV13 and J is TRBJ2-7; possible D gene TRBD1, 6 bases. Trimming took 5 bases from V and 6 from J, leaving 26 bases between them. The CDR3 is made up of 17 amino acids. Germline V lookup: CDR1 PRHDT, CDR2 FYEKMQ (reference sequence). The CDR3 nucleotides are TGTGCCAGCAGCCGCCTAGGTCTCGGGACATGGGCCTCCGAGCAGTACTTC. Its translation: CASSRLGLGTWASEQYF.

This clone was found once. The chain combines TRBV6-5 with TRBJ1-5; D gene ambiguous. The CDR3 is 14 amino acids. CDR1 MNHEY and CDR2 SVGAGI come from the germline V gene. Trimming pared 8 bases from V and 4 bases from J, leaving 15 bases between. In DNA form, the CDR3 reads TGTGCCAGCCAGTCGGGCTCCCAAAATCAGCCCCAGCATTTT. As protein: CASQSGSQNQPQHF.

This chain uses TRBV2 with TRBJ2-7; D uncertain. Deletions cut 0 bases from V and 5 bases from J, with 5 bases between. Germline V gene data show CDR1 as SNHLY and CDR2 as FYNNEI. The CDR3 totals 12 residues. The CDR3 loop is CASSEADHEQYF. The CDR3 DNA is TGTGCCAGCAGTGAAGCAGATCACGAGCAGTACTTC. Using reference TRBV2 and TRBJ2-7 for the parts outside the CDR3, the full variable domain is EPEVTQTPSHQVTQMGQEVILRCVPISNHLYFYWYRQILGQKVEFLVSFYNNEISEKSEIFDDQFSVERPDGSNFTLKIRSTKLEDSAMYFCASSEADHEQYFGPGTRLTVT.

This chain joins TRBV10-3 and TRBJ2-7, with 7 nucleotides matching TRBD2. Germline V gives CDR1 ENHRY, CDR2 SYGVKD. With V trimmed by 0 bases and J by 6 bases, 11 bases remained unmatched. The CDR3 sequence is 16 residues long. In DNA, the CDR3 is TGTGCCATCAGTGAGTCTGGCGGGAGTTTTTTTCGCGAGCAGTACTTC. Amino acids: CAISESGGSFFREQYF.

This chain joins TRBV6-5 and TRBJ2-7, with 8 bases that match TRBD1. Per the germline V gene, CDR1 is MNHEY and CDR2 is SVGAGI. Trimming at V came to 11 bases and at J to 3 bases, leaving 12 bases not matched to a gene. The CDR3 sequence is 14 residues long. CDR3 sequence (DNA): TGTGCCTTCCTACCGTGGGACAGGAGCTACGAGCAGTACTTC. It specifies CAFLPWDRSYEQYF.

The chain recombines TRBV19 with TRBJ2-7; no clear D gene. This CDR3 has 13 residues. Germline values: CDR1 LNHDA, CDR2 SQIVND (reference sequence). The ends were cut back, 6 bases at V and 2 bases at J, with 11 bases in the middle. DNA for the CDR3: TGTGCCAGTAGCGTGACACCAGCCTACGAGCAGTACTTC. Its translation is CASSVTPAYEQYF. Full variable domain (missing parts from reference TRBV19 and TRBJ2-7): DGGITQSPKYLFRKEGQNVTLSCEQNLNHDAMYWYRQDPGQGLRLIYYSQIVNDFQKGDIAEGYSVSREKKESFPLTVTSAQKNPTAFYLCASSVTPAYEQYFGPGTRLTVT.

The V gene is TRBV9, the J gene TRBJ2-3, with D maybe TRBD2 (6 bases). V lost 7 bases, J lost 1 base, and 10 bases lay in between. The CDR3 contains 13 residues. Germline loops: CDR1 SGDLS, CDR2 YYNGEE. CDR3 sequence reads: CASSTGGTDTQYF. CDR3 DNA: TGTGCCAGCTCTACGGGGGGCACAGATACGCAGTATTTT.

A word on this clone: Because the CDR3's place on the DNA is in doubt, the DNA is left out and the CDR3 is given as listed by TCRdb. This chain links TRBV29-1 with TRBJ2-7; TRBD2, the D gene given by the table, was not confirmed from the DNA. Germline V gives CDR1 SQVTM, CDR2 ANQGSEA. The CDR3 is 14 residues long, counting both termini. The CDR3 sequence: CSVAVGSGRDPTYF.

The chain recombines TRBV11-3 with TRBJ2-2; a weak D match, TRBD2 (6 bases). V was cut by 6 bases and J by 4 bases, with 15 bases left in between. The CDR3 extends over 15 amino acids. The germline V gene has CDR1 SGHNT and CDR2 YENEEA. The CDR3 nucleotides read TGTGCCAGCAGTCGGGGGAAAATAGGCACCGGGGAGCTGTTTTTT. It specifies CASSRGKIGTGELFF.

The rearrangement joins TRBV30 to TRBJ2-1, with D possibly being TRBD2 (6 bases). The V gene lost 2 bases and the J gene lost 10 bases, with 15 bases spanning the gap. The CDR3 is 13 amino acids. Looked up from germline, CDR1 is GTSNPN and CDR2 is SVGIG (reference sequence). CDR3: CAWSPEGPGEQFF. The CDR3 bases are TGTGCCTGGAGTCCGGAGGGCCCTGGGGAGCAGTTCTTC.

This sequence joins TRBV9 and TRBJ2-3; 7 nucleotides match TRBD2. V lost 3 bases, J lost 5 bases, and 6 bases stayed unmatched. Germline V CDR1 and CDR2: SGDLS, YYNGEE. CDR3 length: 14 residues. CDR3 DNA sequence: TGTGCCAGCAGCGACGGACTAGGGAGAGATACGCAGTATTTT. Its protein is CASSDGLGRDTQYF.

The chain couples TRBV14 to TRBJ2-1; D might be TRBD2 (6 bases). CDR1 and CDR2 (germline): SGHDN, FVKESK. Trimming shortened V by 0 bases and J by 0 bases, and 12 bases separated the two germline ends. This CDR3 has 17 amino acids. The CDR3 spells CASSQDLGSGSYNEQFF. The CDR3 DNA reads TGTGCCAGCAGCCAAGATCTCGGTAGCGGCTCCTACAATGAGCAGTTCTTC.

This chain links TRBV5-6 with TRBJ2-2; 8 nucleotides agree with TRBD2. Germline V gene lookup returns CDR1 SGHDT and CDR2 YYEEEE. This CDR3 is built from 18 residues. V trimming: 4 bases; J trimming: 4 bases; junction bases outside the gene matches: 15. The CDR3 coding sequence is TGTGCCAGCAGCCGGGGACTAGGAGCGGTGTCGGCCACCGGGGAGCTGTTTTTT. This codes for CASSRGLGAVSATGELFF.

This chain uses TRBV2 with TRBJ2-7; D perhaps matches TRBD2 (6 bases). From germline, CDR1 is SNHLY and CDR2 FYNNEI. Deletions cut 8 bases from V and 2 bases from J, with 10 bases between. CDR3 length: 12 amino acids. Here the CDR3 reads CASGASAYEQYF. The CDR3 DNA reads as TGTGCCAGCGGTGCTAGCGCCTACGAGCAGTACTTC.

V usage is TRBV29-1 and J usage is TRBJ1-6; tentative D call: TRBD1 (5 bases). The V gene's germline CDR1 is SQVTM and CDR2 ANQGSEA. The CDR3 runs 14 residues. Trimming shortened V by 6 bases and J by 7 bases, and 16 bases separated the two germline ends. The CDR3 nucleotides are TGCAGCGTGCGGACTGGGACCAGAAATTCACCCCTCCACTTT. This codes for CSVRTGTRNSPLHF.

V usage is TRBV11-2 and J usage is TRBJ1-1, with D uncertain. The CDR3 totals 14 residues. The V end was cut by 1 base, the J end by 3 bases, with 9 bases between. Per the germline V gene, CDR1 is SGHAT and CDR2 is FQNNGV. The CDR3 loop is CASSLVAVDTEAFF. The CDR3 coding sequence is TGTGCCAGCAGCTTAGTGGCCGTTGACACTGAAGCTTTCTTT.

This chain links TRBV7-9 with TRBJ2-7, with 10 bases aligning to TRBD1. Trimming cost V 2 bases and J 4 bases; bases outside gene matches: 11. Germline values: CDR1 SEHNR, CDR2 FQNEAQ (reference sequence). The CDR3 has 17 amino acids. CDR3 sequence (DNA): TGTGCCAGCAGCTTACCCAACTATGGACAGGGGGGTTACGAGCAGTACTTC. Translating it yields CASSLPNYGQGGYEQYF.

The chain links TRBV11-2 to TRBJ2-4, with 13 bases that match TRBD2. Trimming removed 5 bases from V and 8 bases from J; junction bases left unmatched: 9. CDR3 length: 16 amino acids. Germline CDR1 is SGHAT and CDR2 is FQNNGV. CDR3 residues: CASSPSRLAGGHIQYF. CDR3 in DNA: TGTGCCAGCAGCCCTAGTAGACTAGCGGGAGGACACATTCAGTACTTC.

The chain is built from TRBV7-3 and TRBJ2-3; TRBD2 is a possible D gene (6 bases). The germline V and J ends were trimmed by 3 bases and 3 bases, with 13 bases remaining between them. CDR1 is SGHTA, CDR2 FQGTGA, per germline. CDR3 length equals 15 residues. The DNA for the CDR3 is TGTGCCAGCAGCTTTGAGCGGGCGCTAACAGATACGCAGTATTTT. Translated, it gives CASSFERALTDTQYF.

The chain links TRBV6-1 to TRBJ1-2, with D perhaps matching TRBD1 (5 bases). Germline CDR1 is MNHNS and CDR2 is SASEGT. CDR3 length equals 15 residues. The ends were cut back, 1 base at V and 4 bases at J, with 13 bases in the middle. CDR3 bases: TGTGCCAGCAGTGAAGGCGGAGGGGCAGCCTATGGCTACACCTTC. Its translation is CASSEGGGAAYGYTF.

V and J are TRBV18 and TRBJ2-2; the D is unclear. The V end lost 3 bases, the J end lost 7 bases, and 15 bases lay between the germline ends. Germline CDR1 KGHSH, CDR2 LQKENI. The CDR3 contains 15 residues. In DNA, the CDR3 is TGTGCCAGCTCACCGGGCCTTAGTTTCGTCGGGGAGCTGTTTTTT. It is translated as CASSPGLSFVGELFF.

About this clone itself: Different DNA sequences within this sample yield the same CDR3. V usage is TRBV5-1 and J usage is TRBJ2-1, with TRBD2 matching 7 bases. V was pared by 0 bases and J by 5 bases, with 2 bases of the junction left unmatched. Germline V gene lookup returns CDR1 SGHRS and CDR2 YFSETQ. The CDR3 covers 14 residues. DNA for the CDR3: TGCGCCAGCAGCTTGGTTGCGGGAGACAATGAGCAGTTCTTC. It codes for CASSLVAGDNEQFF. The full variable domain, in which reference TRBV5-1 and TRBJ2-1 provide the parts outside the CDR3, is KAGVTQTPRYLIKTRGQQVTLSCSPISGHRSVSWYQQTPGQGLQFLFEYFSETQRNKGNFPGRFSGRQFSNSRSEMNVSTLELGDSALYLCASSLVAGDNEQFFGPGTRLTVL.

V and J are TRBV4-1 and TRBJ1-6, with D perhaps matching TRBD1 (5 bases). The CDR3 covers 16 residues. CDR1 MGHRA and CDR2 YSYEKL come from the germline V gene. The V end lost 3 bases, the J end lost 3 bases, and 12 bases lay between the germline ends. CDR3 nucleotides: TGCGCCAGCAGCCATTCGGGACTTCTCTATAATTCACCCCTCCACTTT. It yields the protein CASSHSGLLYNSPLHF.

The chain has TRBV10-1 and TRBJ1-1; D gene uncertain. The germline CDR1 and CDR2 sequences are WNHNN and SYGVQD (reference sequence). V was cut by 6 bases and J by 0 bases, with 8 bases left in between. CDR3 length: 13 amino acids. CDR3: CASRDGLNTEAFF. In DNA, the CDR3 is TGCGCCAGCAGGGACGGCTTGAACACTGAAGCTTTCTTT.

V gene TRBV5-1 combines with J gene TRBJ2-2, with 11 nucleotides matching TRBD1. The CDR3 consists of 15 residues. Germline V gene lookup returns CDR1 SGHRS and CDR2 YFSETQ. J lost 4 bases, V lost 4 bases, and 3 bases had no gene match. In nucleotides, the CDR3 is TGCGCCAGCAGCGTCGGGACAGGGGGCACCGGGGAGCTGTTTTTT. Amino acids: CASSVGTGGTGELFF. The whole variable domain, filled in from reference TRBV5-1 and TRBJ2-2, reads KAGVTQTPRYLIKTRGQQVTLSCSPISGHRSVSWYQQTPGQGLQFLFEYFSETQRNKGNFPGRFSGRQFSNSRSEMNVSTLELGDSALYLCASSVGTGGTGELFFGEGSRLTVL.

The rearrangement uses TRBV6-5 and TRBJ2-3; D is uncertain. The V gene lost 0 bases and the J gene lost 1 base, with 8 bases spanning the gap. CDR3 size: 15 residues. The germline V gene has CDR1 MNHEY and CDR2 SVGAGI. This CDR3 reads CASSYSGGRTDTQYF. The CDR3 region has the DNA TGTGCCAGCAGTTACTCGGGCGGTCGCACAGATACGCAGTATTTT.

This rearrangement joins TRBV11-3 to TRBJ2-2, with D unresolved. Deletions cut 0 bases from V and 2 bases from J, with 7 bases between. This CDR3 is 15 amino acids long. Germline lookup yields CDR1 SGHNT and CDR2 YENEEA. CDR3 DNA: TGTGCCAGCAGCTTAGATCACTATAACACCGGGGAGCTGTTTTTT. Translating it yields CASSLDHYNTGELFF.